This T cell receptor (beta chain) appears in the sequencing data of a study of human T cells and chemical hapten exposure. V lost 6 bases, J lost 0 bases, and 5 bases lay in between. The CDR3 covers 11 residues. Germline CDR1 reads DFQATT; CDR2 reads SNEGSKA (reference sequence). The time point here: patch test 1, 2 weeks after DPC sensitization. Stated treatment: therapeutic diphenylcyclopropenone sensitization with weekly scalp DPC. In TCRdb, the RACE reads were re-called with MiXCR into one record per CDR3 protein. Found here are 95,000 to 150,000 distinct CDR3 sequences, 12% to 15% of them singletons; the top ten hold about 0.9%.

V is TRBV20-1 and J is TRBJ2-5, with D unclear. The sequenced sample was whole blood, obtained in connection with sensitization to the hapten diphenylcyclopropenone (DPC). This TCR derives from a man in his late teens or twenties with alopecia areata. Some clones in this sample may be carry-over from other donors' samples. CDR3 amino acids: CSAEYQETQYF. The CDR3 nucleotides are TGCAGTGCAGAGTACCAAGAGACCCAGTACTTC.